This T cell receptor beta chain was captured in a study of CD8 T cells in ankylosing spondylitis. This clonotype occurred many times. Its antigen is unknown. The V gene end was trimmed by 4 bases and the J gene end by 14 bases; junction bases not matched to a gene: 11. The germline gives CDR1 SGDLS, CDR2 YYNGEE. The CDR3 is made up of 14 amino acids. Findings of the study overall: A TCR beta motif of under ten highly homologous variants appeared characteristic of ankylosing spondylitis blood.

TCRdb recomputed calls from the 5' RACE reads with MiXCR, one row per CDR3 protein. This sample has some 23,000 distinct CDR3 sequences, with about 2.5% found just once. This sequence was found in a female donor with ankylosing spondylitis or in good health (not recorded which). The chain uses TRBV9 and TRBJ2-1; 11 bases line up with TRBD2. Input material: blood, either unsorted or a sorted T cell fraction (not recorded which). CDR3 in amino acids: CASSPQSSGGRKFF. As DNA, the CDR3 is TGTGCCAGCAGCCCCCAGTCTAGCGGGGGGCGCAAGTTCTTC.